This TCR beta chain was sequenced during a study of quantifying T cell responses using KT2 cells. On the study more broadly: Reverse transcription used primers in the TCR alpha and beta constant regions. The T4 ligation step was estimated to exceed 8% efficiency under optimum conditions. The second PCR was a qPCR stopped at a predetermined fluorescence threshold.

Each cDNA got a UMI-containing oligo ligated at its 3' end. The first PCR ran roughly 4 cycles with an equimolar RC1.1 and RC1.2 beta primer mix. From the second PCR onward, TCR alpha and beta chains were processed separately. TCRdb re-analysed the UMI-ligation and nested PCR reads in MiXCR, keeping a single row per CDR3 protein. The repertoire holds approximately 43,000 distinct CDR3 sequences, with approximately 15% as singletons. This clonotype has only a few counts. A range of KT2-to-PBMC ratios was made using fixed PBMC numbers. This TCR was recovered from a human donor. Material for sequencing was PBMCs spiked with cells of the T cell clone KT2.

The CDR3 DNA sequence: TGCGCCAGCAGCTCTAGAGGACTAGCGGGAATAGAGACCCAGTACTTC. Translation: CASSSRGLAGIETQYF. The genes are TRBV5-1 and TRBJ2-5; TRBD2 aligns across 12 bases. CDR3 size: 16 residues. Germline V CDR1 and CDR2: SGHRS, YFSETQ. J was trimmed by 4 bases and V by 3 bases; bases with no gene match: 7.